Below, one T cell receptor beta chain is given with its context. Antigen specificity is unknown. This sample is part of a study of glioma-infiltrating T cells after dendritic cell vaccination. Study overall: Autologous tumor lysate-pulsed dendritic cell vaccination was given between the early 2000s and the early 2010s. Study-level findings and limits: No direct clonality-survival link was found; a diverse polyclonal response may matter. Estimated pretreatment TIL content predicted outcome after dendritic cell vaccination.

Data came from immunoSEQ multiplex PCR; TCRdb stores just in-frame clones and leaves some out. The sample lists tens of thousands of clones, approximately 80% seen once, with around 2.3% in the top ten. Source: blood, taken before dendritic cell vaccination. This TCR came from a human donor with glioblastoma.

The CDR3 DNA is TGTGCCAGCAGCTTGGGGGGACAGGGAAGAACCTATGGCTACACCTTC. It encodes CASSLGGQGRTYGYTF. J is TRBJ1-2 and V is TRBV5-6; 9 bases align to TRBD1. The CDR3 totals 16 residues. Germline V gene data show CDR1 as SGHDT and CDR2 as YYEEEE. The V gene end was trimmed by 0 bases and the J gene end by 4 bases; junction bases not matched to a gene: 7.